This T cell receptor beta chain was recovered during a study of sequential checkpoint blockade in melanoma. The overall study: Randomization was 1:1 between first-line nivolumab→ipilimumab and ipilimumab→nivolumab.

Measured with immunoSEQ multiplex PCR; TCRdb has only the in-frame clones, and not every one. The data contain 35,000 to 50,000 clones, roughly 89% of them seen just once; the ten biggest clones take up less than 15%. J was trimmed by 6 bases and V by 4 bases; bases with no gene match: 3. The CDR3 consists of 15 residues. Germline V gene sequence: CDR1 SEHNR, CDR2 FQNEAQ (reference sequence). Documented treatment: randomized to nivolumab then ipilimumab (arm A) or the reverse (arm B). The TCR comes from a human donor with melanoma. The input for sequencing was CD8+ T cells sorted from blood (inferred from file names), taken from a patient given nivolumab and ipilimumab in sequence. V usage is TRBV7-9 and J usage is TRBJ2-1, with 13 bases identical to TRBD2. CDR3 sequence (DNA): TGTGCCAGCAGCTCGACTAGCGGGAGGACCAATGAGCAGTTCTTC. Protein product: CASSSTSGRTNEQFF.